These T cell receptor beta chains were read from a single sample in a study of blood T cell repertoires in COVID-19. Produced via immunoSEQ multiplex PCR; TCRdb's table is partial and in-frame only. The sample has over 200,000 clones, approximately 91% seen once. The source material was peripheral blood. These TCRs come from a man in his forties with acute or convalescent COVID-19. CDR3s include the opening cysteine and the closing phenylalanine or tryptophan. Fields, in order: J gene, CDR3 length, V gene, CDR3 protein.

j_call: TRBJ2-1; cdr3_length: 16; v_call: TRBV29-1; cdr3_aa: CSVARIAERMGNEQFF
j_call: TRBJ1-5; cdr3_length: 15; v_call: TRBV30; cdr3_aa: CAWSPDGRSNQPQHF
j_call: TRBJ1-1; cdr3_length: 15; v_call: TRBV28; cdr3_aa: CASSERQEENTEAFF
j_call: TRBJ2-3; cdr3_length: 16; v_call: TRBV11-2; cdr3_aa: CASSLWVGALTDTQYF
j_call: TRBJ2-7; cdr3_length: 13; v_call: TRBV24-1; cdr3_aa: CATQPGPTYEQYF
j_call: TRBJ1-4; cdr3_length: 16; v_call: TRBV7-9; cdr3_aa: CASSTDRVGVAEKLFF
j_call: TRBJ2-1; cdr3_length: 16; v_call: TRBV28; cdr3_aa: CASSGGAGPSYNEQFF
j_call: TRBJ1-5; cdr3_length: 15; v_call: TRBV19; cdr3_aa: CASRWTGYLNQPQHF
j_call: TRBJ1-2; cdr3_length: 12; v_call: TRBV6-2/TRBV6-3; cdr3_aa: CASSRQNYGYTF
j_call: TRBJ2-7; cdr3_length: 15; v_call: TRBV2; cdr3_aa: CASRIRLAGAYEQYF
j_call: TRBJ2-2; cdr3_length: 16; v_call: TRBV11-3; cdr3_aa: CASTSRGTGSTGELFF